The 18 T cell receptor beta chains listed next were all sequenced from one sample in a study of T cell responses to AZD1222 COVID-19 vaccine. This table comes from immunoSEQ multiplex PCR, and its TCRdb copy is limited to in-frame clones, with some not included. The repertoire holds 110,000 to 150,000 clones, with 90% as singletons. The sample was peripheral blood, taken on day 0 of AZD1222 vaccination. The receptors stem from an adult in good health.

This sequence joins TRBV18 and TRBJ2-3; D not certain. With 1 base removed from V and 0 bases from J, the gap between germline ends came to 11 bases. The CDR3 consists of 16 residues. CDR1 and CDR2 (germline): KGHSH, LQKENI. CDR3 sequence (DNA): TGTGCCAGCTCACCACTCGTGGGCCCCAGCACAGATACGCAGTATTTT. Protein product: CASSPLVGPSTDTQYF.

CDR3 in DNA: TGTGCCAGCAGTGACCGACAGGGGAAGGTGAGGTCACCCCTCCACTTT. It specifies CASSDRQGKVRSPLHF. V gene TRBV6-4 combines with J gene TRBJ1-6; 8 bases are a match to TRBD1. CDR1 is MRHNA and CDR2 is SNTAGT in the germline V gene. Germline trimming cut 2 bases from V and 10 bases from J; bases unmatched to any gene: 10. The length of the CDR3 is 16 residues.

This clone is deemed medium-sized. The chain combines TRBV6-4 with TRBJ2-1; TRBD2 is a possible D gene (5 bases). This CDR3 is 13 amino acids long. Between the trimmed V and J ends, which lost 5 bases and 0 bases, there was a span of 5 bases. CDR1 is MRHNA, CDR2 SNTAGT, per germline. The CDR3 DNA reads TGTGCCAGCAGTAGCGGCTCCTACAATGAGCAGTTCTTC. Amino acid sequence: CASSSGSYNEQFF.

The chain uses TRBV5-6 and TRBJ2-3, with D possibly matching TRBD2 (5 bases). This CDR3 comprises 16 residues. The germline V gene has CDR1 SGHDT and CDR2 YYEEEE. Trimming cost V 0 bases and J 6 bases, with 17 bases left between them. CDR3 DNA: TGTGCCAGCAGCTTGGGACTAACCGGAGGCGCGGATACGCAGTATTTT. As protein: CASSLGLTGGADTQYF.

This chain joins TRBV7-9 and TRBJ1-6; D gene uncertain. V was clipped by 3 bases and J by 10 bases, with 7 bases between them. Germline assignment: CDR1 SEHNR and CDR2 FQNEAQ (reference sequence). The CDR3 is 12 residues long. The CDR3 loop is CASSFTDSPLHF. Here the CDR3 DNA reads TGTGCCAGCAGCTTCACGGACTCACCCCTCCACTTT.

The chain links TRBV5-1 to TRBJ2-5; D possibly corresponds to TRBD2 (6 bases). Trimming left V 0 bases short and J 1 base short, with 10 bases between. This CDR3 comprises 15 residues. From germline, CDR1 is SGHRS and CDR2 YFSETQ. The CDR3 reads CASSLVGGGQETQYF. The CDR3 nucleotides read TGCGCCAGCAGCTTGGTCGGGGGTGGCCAAGAGACCCAGTACTTC. The entire variable domain, with the rest obtained from reference TRBV5-1 and TRBJ2-5, is as follows: KAGVTQTPRYLIKTRGQQVTLSCSPISGHRSVSWYQQTPGQGLQFLFEYFSETQRNKGNFPGRFSGRQFSNSRSEMNVSTLELGDSALYLCASSLVGGGQETQYFGPGTRLLVL.

The genes are TRBV7-9 and TRBJ2-5; 7 bases fit TRBD2. In germline, CDR1 is SEHNR, CDR2 FQNEAQ (reference sequence). With 3 bases clipped from V and 0 bases from J, the junction kept 7 bases outside the gene matches. This CDR3 spans 16 amino acids. DNA for the CDR3: TGTGCCAGCAGCTTCTTCGGGGGAGGGTACCAAGAGACCCAGTACTTC. Protein: CASSFFGGGYQETQYF.

V is TRBV7-9 and J is TRBJ1-4; 7 bases match TRBD1. Per the germline V gene, CDR1 is SEHNR and CDR2 is FQNEAQ (reference sequence). The CDR3 loop spans 19 amino acids. Losses at the gene ends were 4 bases for V and 0 bases for J; bases not matched to a gene: 14. CDR3: CASSSPFRDRVATNEKLFF. The DNA for the CDR3 is TGTGCCAGCAGCTCCCCCTTCAGGGACAGAGTTGCAACTAATGAAAAACTGTTTTTT.

The chain has TRBV11-2 and TRBJ1-2; 7 bases agree with TRBD1. Germline loops: CDR1 SGHAT, CDR2 FQNNGV. The CDR3 has 17 residues. V shed 5 bases, J shed 6 bases, and the junction held 18 bases outside the gene matches. CDR3 in DNA: TGTGCCAGCAGCCCCAGGGGGGAGTACCGCCCGGTCGATGGCTACACCTTC. Translation: CASSPRGEYRPVDGYTF. Drawing the rest from reference TRBV11-2 and TRBJ1-2, the complete variable domain is EAGVAQSPRYKIIEKRQSVAFWCNPISGHATLYWYQQILGQGPKLLIQFQNNGVVDDSQLPKDRFSAERLKGVDSTLKIQPAKLEDSAVYLCASSPRGEYRPVDGYTFGSGTRLTVV.

This chain uses TRBV11-1 with TRBJ1-1; D might be TRBD1 (5 bases). Looked up from germline, CDR1 is SGHAT and CDR2 is FQDESV (reference sequence). V lost 5 bases to trimming and J lost 1 base, with 8 bases between them. The CDR3 has 13 amino acids. The CDR3 is CASSVDRNTEAFF. CDR3 nucleotide sequence: TGTGCCAGCAGCGTCGACAGGAACACTGAAGCTTTCTTT.

This clone was seen just once. The chain uses TRBV7-2 and TRBJ2-1, with a weak D call TRBD2 (5 bases). The CDR3 sequence is 15 residues long. V was clipped by 5 bases and J by 4 bases, with 15 bases between them. CDR1 is SGHTA, CDR2 FQGNSA, per germline. The CDR3 is CASSIEGSVYNEQFF. For the CDR3, the DNA is TGTGCCAGCAGCATCGAAGGGAGTGTATACAATGAGCAGTTCTTC.

The gene calls are TRBV29-1 and TRBJ2-5; D gene unclear. Germline V gives CDR1 SQVTM, CDR2 ANQGSEA. The ends were cut back, 5 bases at V and 0 bases at J, with 13 bases in the middle. The CDR3 is made up of 14 amino acids. CDR3 nucleotide sequence: TGCAGCGTTACAAGCGCTAGACACCAAGAGACCCAGTACTTC. Protein sequence: CSVTSARHQETQYF.

This clone was seen a few times. The genes are TRBV24-1 and TRBJ2-1; TRBD2 agrees at 8 bases. CDR3 length: 16 amino acids. Germline lookup yields CDR1 KGHDR and CDR2 SFDVKD. The V gene end was trimmed by 4 bases and the J gene end by 8 bases; junction bases not matched to a gene: 12. The CDR3 region has the DNA TGTGCCACCAGTGACTCGCAGCGGGAGCCCTCTCATGAGCAGTTCTTC. The encoded protein is CATSDSQREPSHEQFF.

This chain links TRBV30 with TRBJ1-2, with a possible D match to TRBD1 (5 bases). The V end lost 0 bases, the J end lost 5 bases, and 7 bases lay between the germline ends. The germline gives CDR1 GTSNPN, CDR2 SVGIG (reference sequence). The CDR3 extends over 12 amino acids. This CDR3 is CAWSVQEYGYTF. As DNA, the CDR3 is TGTGCCTGGAGTGTACAGGAGTATGGCTACACCTTC. Full variable domain (missing parts from reference TRBV30 and TRBJ1-2): SQTIHQWPATLVQPVGSPLSLECTVEGTSNPNLYWYRQAAGRGLQLLFYSVGIGQISSEVPQNLSASRPQDRQFILSSKKLLLSDSGFYLCAWSVQEYGYTFGSGTRLTVV.

This chain uses TRBV29-1 with TRBJ2-1; 11 nucleotides align to TRBD2. This CDR3 contains 13 residues. Losses at the gene ends were 3 bases for V and 7 bases for J; bases not matched to a gene: 2. Germline CDR1 is SQVTM and CDR2 is ANQGSEA. CDR3 sequence reads: CSVEPSGRNEQFF. The CDR3 region has the DNA TGCAGCGTTGAGCCTAGCGGGAGGAATGAGCAGTTCTTC.

The rearrangement uses TRBV6-5 and TRBJ1-5; no definite D call. The germline V gene encodes CDR1 MNHEY and CDR2 SVGAGI. The CDR3 is 13 residues long. Trimming pared 4 bases from V and 7 bases from J, leaving 11 bases between. CDR3 DNA: TGTGCCAGCAGTTCTGGGTCGGGCCAGCCCCAGCATTTT. Translation gives CASSSGSGQPQHF.

The chain recombines TRBV11-2 with TRBJ2-1; D gene unclear. The CDR3 covers 14 residues. The V end lost 5 bases, the J end lost 6 bases, and 14 bases lay between the germline ends. CDR1 is SGHAT and CDR2 is FQNNGV in the germline V gene. CDR3 bases: TGTGCCAGCAGCCCCCCGAGTTCTGGCAATGAGCAGTTCTTC. Its translation: CASSPPSSGNEQFF.

The chain uses TRBV9 and TRBJ2-6; 12 positions agree with TRBD1. The CDR3 runs 18 residues. J was trimmed by 3 bases and V by 4 bases; bases with no gene match: 8. CDR1 SGDLS and CDR2 YYNGEE come from the germline V gene. The CDR3 loop is CASSMPGQGARGANVLTF. The CDR3 nucleotides read TGTGCCAGCAGCATGCCGGGACAGGGGGCGCGTGGGGCCAACGTCCTGACTTTC.